The text below deals with one T cell receptor (beta chain). The antigen remains undetermined. The data were taken from a study of response to subunit inactivated influenza vaccine. Study-wide results and limits: After each seasonal influenza vaccination, few new T cells are recruited, the authors suggested.

TCRdb reprocessed the RT-PCR reads with MiXCR, giving one entry per CDR3 protein. The data show hundreds of thousands of distinct CDR3 sequences, over 20% seen once. The source material was PBMCs from blood, sampled less than 22 months after vaccination. This sequence originates from a man in his fifties or sixties who received an inactivated influenza vaccine.

Here the CDR3 reads CASSPLNGNTEAFF. The CDR3 nucleotides are TGTGCCAGCTCCCCGCTAAACGGGAACACTGAAGCTTTCTTT. The chain is built from TRBV18 and TRBJ1-1; D not certain. CDR3 length equals 14 residues. Trimming left V 6 bases short and J 1 base short, with 12 bases between. The germline CDR1 and CDR2 sequences are KGHSH and LQKENI.